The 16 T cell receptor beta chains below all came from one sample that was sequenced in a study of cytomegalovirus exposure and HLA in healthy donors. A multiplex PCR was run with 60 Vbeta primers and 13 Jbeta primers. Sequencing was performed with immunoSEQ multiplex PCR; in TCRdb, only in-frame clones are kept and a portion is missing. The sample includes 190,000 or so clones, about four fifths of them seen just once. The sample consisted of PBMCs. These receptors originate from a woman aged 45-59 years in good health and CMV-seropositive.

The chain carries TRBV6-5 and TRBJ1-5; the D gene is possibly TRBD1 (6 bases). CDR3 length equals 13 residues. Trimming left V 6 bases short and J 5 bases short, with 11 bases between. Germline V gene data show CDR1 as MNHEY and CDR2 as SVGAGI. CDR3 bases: TGTGCCAGCAGCCGGACAGTCGATCAGCCCCAGCATTTT. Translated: CASSRTVDQPQHF.

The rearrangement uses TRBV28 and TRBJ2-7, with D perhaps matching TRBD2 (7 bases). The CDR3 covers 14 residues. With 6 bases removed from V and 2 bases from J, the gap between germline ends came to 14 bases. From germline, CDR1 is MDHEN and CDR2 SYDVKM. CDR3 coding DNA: TGTGCCAGCAGCCCTTGGGGGGGGCCCTACGAGCAGTACTTC. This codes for CASSPWGGPYEQYF. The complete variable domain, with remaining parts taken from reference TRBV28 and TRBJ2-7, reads DVKVTQSSRYLVKRTGEKVFLECVQDMDHENMFWYRQDPGLGLRLIYFSYDVKMKEKGDIPEGYSVSREKKERFSLILESASTNQTSMYLCASSPWGGPYEQYFGPGTRLTVT.

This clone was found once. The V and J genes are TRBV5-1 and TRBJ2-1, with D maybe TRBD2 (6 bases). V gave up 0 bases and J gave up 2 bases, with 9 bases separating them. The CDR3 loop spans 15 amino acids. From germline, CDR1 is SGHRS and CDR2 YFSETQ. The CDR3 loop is CASSLGAGPYNEQFF. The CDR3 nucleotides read TGCGCCAGCAGCTTGGGGGCGGGGCCCTACAATGAGCAGTTCTTC.

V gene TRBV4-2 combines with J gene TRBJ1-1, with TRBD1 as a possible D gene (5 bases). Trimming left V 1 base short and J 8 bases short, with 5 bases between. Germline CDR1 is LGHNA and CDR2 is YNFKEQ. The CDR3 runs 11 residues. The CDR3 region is CASSQAGEAFF. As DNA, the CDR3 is TGTGCCAGCAGCCAAGCAGGGGAAGCTTTCTTT.

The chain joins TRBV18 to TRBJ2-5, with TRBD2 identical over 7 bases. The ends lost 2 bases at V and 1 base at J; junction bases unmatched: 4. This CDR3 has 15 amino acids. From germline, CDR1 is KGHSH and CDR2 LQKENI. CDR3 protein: CASSPAGEAQETQYF. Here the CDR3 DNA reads TGTGCCAGCTCACCAGCGGGGGAGGCCCAAGAGACCCAGTACTTC.

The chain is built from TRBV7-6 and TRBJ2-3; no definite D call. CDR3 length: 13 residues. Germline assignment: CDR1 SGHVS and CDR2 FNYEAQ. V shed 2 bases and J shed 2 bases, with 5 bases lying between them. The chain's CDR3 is CASSLSYTDTQYF. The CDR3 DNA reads TGTGCCAGCAGCTTAAGCTACACAGATACGCAGTATTTT. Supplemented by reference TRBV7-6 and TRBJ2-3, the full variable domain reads GAGVSQSPRYKVTKRGQDVALRCDPISGHVSLYWYRQALGQGPEFLTYFNYEAQQDKSGLPNDRFSAERPEGSISTLTIQRTEQRDSAMYRCASSLSYTDTQYFGPGTRLTVL.

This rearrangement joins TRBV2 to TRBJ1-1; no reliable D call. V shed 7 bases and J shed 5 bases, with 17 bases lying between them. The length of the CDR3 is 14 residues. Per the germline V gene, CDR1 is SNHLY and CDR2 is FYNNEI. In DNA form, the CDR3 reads TGTGCCAGCAACTGGGAGGGCTGGGGTACTGAAGCTTTCTTT. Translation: CASNWEGWGTEAFF.

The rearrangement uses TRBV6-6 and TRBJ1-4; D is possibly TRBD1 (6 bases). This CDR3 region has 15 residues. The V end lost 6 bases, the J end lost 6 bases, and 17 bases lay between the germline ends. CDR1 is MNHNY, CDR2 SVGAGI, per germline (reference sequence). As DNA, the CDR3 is TGTGCCAGCAGAAGACAACAGGGCTTCGATGAAAAACTGTTTTTT. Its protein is CASRRQQGFDEKLFF.

The CDR3 coding sequence is TGCGCCAGCAGCCAAGACTACCCACGCACAGATACGCAGTATTTT. Amino acids: CASSQDYPRTDTQYF. V gene TRBV4-3 combines with J gene TRBJ2-3; D is undetermined. The germline V and J ends were trimmed by 0 bases and 1 base, with 8 bases remaining between them. The CDR3 has 15 amino acids. The germline V gene has CDR1 LGHNA and CDR2 YSLEER.

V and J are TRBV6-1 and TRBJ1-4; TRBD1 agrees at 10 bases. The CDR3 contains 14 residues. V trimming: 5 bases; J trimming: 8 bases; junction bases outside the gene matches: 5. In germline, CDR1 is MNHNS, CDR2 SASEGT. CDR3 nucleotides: TGTGCCAGCAGTAGGGACAGGGGAAGAGAAAAACTGTTTTTT. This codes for CASSRDRGREKLFF.

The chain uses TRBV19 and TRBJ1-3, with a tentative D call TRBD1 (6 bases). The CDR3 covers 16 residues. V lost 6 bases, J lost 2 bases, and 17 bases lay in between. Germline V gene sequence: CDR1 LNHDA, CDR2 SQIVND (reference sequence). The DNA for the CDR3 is TGTGCCAGTAGCCGACAGGAGGTCCTGGCTGGAAACACCATATATTTT. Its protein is CASSRQEVLAGNTIYF.

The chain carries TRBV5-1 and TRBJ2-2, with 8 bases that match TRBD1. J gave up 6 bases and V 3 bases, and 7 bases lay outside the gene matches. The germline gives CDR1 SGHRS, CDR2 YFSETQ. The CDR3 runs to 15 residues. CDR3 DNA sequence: TGCGCCAGCAGCTCCAGGGGGCGCTCGGCCGGGGAGCTGTTTTTT. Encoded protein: CASSSRGRSAGELFF.

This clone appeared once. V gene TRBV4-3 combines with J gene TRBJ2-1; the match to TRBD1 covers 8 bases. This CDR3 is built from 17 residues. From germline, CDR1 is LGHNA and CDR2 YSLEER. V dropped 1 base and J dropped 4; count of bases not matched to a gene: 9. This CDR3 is CASSQAGGQGAYNEQFF. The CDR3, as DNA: TGCGCCAGCAGCCAAGCAGGGGGGCAGGGGGCTTACAATGAGCAGTTCTTC.

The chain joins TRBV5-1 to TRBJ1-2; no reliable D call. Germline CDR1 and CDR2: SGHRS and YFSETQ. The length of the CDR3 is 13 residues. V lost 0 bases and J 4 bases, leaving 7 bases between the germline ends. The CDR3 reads CASSLGVGYGYTF. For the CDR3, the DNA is TGCGCCAGCAGCTTGGGAGTTGGCTATGGCTACACCTTC.

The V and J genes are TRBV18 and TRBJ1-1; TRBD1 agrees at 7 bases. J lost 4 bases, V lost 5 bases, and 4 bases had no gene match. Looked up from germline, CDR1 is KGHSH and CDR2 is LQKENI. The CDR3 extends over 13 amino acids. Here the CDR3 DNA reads TGTGCCAGCTCATTGACAGGGTTCACTGAAGCTTTCTTT. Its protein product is CASSLTGFTEAFF.

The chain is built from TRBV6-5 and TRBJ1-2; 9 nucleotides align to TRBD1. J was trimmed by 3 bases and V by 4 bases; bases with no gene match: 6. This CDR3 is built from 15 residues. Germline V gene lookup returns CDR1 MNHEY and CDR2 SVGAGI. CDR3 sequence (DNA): TGTGCCAGCAGTTTCAACAGGGGGCGTTACTATGGCTACACCTTC. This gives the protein CASSFNRGRYYGYTF.